Included here is one TCR beta chain sequence, with context. PCR used 60 Vbeta primers and 13 Jbeta primers. Methods used by the authors: In a later analysis, some 80 million unique TCR beta chains included roughly 11 million shared by two or more donors. TCRdb's copy holds only in-frame clones and misses some; the assay was immunoSEQ multiplex PCR. Clone size and the V and J calls come from that table; the DNA yielded D and trimming. The data show around 94,000 clones, with roughly three quarters seen just once and roughly 9.6% held by the top ten. J gave up 4 bases and V 5 bases, and 7 bases lay outside the gene matches. The CDR3 runs to 13 residues. CDR1 and CDR2 from the germline V gene are SQVTM and ANQGSEA. The data belong to a study of cytomegalovirus exposure and HLA in healthy donors.

The receptor was derived from a male donor in good health and CMV-seropositive. Specimen: PBMCs. The chain uses TRBV29-1 and TRBJ1-1, with 7 bases fitting TRBD1. CDR3 residues: CSVRGGLSTEAFF. CDR3 DNA sequence: TGCAGCGTTCGAGGGGGCCTGAGCACTGAAGCTTTCTTT. The full variable domain, rest sourced from reference TRBV29-1 and TRBJ1-1, is SAVISQKPSRDICQRGTSLTIQCQVDSQVTMMFWYRQQPGQSLTLIATANQGSEATYESGFVIDKFPISRPNLTFSTLTVSNMSPEDSSIYLCSVRGGLSTEAFFGQGTRLTVV.